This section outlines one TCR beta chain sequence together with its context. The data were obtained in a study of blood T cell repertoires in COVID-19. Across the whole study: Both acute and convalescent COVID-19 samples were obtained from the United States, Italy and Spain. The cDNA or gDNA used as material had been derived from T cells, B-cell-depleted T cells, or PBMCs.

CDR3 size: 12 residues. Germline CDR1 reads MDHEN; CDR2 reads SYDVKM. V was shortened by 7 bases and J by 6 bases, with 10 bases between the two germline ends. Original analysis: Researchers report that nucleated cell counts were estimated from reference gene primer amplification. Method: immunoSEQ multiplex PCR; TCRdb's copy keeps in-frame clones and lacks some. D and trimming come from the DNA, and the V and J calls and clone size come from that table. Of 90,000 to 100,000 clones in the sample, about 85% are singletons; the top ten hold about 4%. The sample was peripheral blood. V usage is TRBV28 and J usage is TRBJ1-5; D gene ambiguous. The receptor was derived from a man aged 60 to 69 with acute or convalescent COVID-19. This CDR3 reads CASMMVSQPQHF. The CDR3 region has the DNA TGTGCCAGCATGATGGTGAGTCAGCCCCAGCATTTT.